These 9 T cell receptor beta chains share one sample of origin, sequenced in a study of T cell repertoires in cytomegalovirus infection. TCRdb used MiXCR to reprocess the reads, holding one entry per CDR3 protein. Of some 700,000 distinct CDR3 sequences in the sample, roughly 36% were seen once. Sequences were obtained from PBMCs. The receptors derive from a human donor in good health (CMV status not recorded). Some clones in this sample may be carry-over from other donors' samples.

The sample holds a few counts of this clonotype. A much larger clone sits a single nucleotide away, making a read error possible. V gene TRBV11-1 combines with J gene TRBJ2-1; the D gene is possibly TRBD2 (5 bases). The CDR3 runs to 13 residues. The germline V gene has CDR1 SGHAT and CDR2 FQDESV (reference sequence). CDR3 bases: TGTGCCAGCAGCTTAGGCGGGCCGAATGAGCAGTCCTTC. It specifies CASSLGGPNEQSF.

In its sample, this clonotype was seen a few times. The genes are TRBV14 and TRBJ2-7; 9 nucleotides align to TRBD1. Germline V CDR1 and CDR2: SGHDN, FVKESK. There are 16 residues in the CDR3. V was pared by 3 bases and J by 2 bases, with 8 bases of the junction left unmatched. The CDR3 DNA is TGTGCCAGCAGCCACCATCCGGGACAGGGTGCCTACGAGCAGTACTTC. It translates to CASSHHPGQGAYEQYF.

This rearrangement joins TRBV5-6 to TRBJ1-5; D is unclear. CDR3 length equals 15 residues. Between the trimmed V and J ends, which lost 0 bases and 5 bases, there was a span of 12 bases. The germline gives CDR1 SGHDT, CDR2 YYEEEE. The CDR3 region is CASSLAGNRDQPQHF. In DNA, the CDR3 is TGTGCCAGCAGCTTGGCGGGCAACCGAGATCAGCCCCAGCATTTT.

This clonotype was seen more than once but under ten times. The chain recombines TRBV10-3 with TRBJ1-2; 7 bases are shared with TRBD1. The CDR3 has 12 amino acids. Germline-derived CDR1 and CDR2 are ENHRY and SYGVKD. CDR3 region: CVIGDRFYGYTF. In DNA form, the CDR3 reads TGTGTTATCGGGGACAGATTTTATGGCTACACCTTC.

The sample holds a few counts of this clonotype. This chain uses TRBV19 with TRBJ1-1; D is ambiguous. From germline, CDR1 is LNHDA and CDR2 SQIVND (reference sequence). The V and J ends lost 3 bases and 7 bases respectively, with 9 bases between them. The CDR3 length is 12 residues. The CDR3 protein is CASSIFAYEAFF. The CDR3 region has the DNA TGTGCCAGTAGTATTTTTGCGTATGAAGCTTTCTTT.

The genes are TRBV7-6 and TRBJ2-2; D is unresolved. CDR3 length: 19 amino acids. The V gene lost 0 bases and the J gene lost 13 bases, with 30 bases spanning the gap. Germline CDR1 is SGHVS and CDR2 is FNYEAQ. CDR3 amino acids: CASSLATRTRSPLKGVLFF. CDR3 bases: TGTGCCAGCAGCTTAGCGACCCGGACCCGAAGCCCTCTAAAAGGTGTGCTGTTTTTT.

Notes on this clonotype: A much bigger clone sits one base away, suggesting this may be a read error. Here the CDR3 DNA reads TGTGCCAGCAGTCGGACTAGCGGGGGATCCTACAATGAGCTGTTCTTC. Translating gives CASSRTSGGSYNELFF. The V and J genes are TRBV7-2 and TRBJ2-1; 13 bases agree with TRBD2. The CDR3 sequence is 16 residues long. Germline V gene data show CDR1 as SGHTA and CDR2 as FQGNSA.

This clonotype was counted between two and nine times. The gene calls are TRBV30 and TRBJ2-3; 8 nucleotides match TRBD2. V lost 0 bases to trimming and J lost 2 bases; unmatched junction nucleotides: 7. From germline, CDR1 is GTSNPN and CDR2 SVGIG (reference sequence). The CDR3 has 16 residues. This chain's CDR3 is CAWSVRSSGSTDTQYF. The DNA of the CDR3 is TGTGCCTGGAGTGTTCGTTCTAGCGGGTCCACAGATACGCAGTATTTT.

This chain uses TRBV7-3 with TRBJ2-1; 7 bases match TRBD1. Germline loops: CDR1 SGHTA, CDR2 FQGTGA. The V segment lost 4 bases and the J segment 6 bases; nucleotides outside the gene matches: 3. The CDR3 has 13 amino acids. The CDR3 nucleotides are TGTGCCAGCAGCTCACAGGGGAGCAATGAGCAGTTCTTC. Translating gives CASSSQGSNEQFF.